The 21 T cell receptor beta chains in this list originate from one sample, sequenced in a study of blood T cell repertoires in COVID-19. TCRdb's table, derived via immunoSEQ multiplex PCR, lists solely in-frame clones and lacks some. The sample consists of a few hundred thousand clones, roughly 84% of them appearing once. Sequenced input: peripheral blood. All receptors come from a woman aged 40 to 50 who had recovered from COVID-19.

The chain employs TRBV7-2 and TRBJ2-1; 9 bases fit TRBD2. CDR1 and CDR2 (germline): SGHTA, FQGNSA. The CDR3 extends over 13 amino acids. Unmatched junction bases numbered 3, after V lost 5 bases and J lost 7 bases. The CDR3 sequence is CASSRSGSNEQFF. CDR3 in DNA: TGTGCCAGCAGCCGTAGCGGGAGTAATGAGCAGTTCTTC.

The chain is built from TRBV19 and TRBJ2-1, with 8 bases that match TRBD2. The J segment lost 5 bases and the V segment lost 2 bases, leaving 8 bases of the junction unmatched. The germline CDR1 and CDR2 sequences are LNHDA and SQIVND (reference sequence). The CDR3 is made up of 16 amino acids. The chain's CDR3 is CASSISSSGLDNEQFF. Here the CDR3 DNA reads TGTGCCAGTAGTATATCATCTAGCGGGTTAGACAATGAGCAGTTCTTC.

This chain joins TRBV7-2 and TRBJ2-7, with TRBD1 as a possible D gene (5 bases). V shed 5 bases and J shed 0 bases, with 14 bases lying between them. The germline V gene has CDR1 SGHTA and CDR2 FQGNSA. The CDR3 runs to 15 residues. CDR3 sequence reads: CASSATRRGSYEQYF. CDR3 coding DNA: TGTGCCAGCAGCGCAACCAGAAGGGGCTCCTACGAGCAGTACTTC.

The chain links TRBV7-9 to TRBJ2-5; D is uncertain. The CDR3 is made up of 14 amino acids. Germline CDR1 SEHNR, CDR2 FQNEAQ (reference sequence). The ends were cut back, 3 bases at V and 1 base at J, with 9 bases in the middle. The CDR3 sequence: CASSFEVVQETQYF. For the CDR3, the DNA is TGTGCCAGCAGCTTTGAAGTAGTCCAAGAGACCCAGTACTTC.

This clone has just a few counts. The CDR3 region has the DNA TGTGCCAGCAGTCTCCGCCGGGACCCCGGGGGAGCCCAGCATTTT. Its protein product is CASSLRRDPGGAQHF. The rearrangement joins TRBV2 to TRBJ1-5, with a tentative D call TRBD1 (5 bases). CDR3 size: 15 residues. Germline CDR1 SNHLY, CDR2 FYNNEI. Trimming cost V 5 bases and J 11 bases, with 22 bases left between them.

The chain employs TRBV19 and TRBJ2-6; D is perhaps TRBD2 (5 bases). This CDR3 has 16 amino acids. The germline V gene has CDR1 LNHDA and CDR2 SQIVND (reference sequence). The V gene lost 4 bases and the J gene lost 6 bases, with 16 bases spanning the gap. CDR3 loop: CASSTRTGLVANVLTF. Written as DNA, the CDR3 is TGTGCCAGTAGTACTCGGACTGGTCTGGTGGCCAACGTCCTGACTTTC.

The V call is TRBV19, the J call TRBJ2-1; D perhaps matches TRBD1 (6 bases). Germline V lookup: CDR1 LNHDA, CDR2 SQIVND (reference sequence). The CDR3 loop spans 14 amino acids. The V end was cut by 3 bases, the J end by 6 bases, with 12 bases between. CDR3 sequence reads: CASSITGLVNEQFF. CDR3 DNA sequence: TGTGCCAGTAGTATCACAGGGTTGGTCAATGAGCAGTTCTTC.

V and J are TRBV7-8 and TRBJ1-2; D gene ambiguous. Germline loops: CDR1 SGHVS, CDR2 FQNEAQ. Trimming removed 1 base at V and 4 bases at J, with 13 bases between. This CDR3 region has 15 residues. This chain's CDR3 is CASSLGDGGIYGYTF. DNA of the CDR3: TGTGCCAGCAGCTTAGGCGACGGAGGGATCTATGGCTACACCTTC.

This clone was observed a single time. V is TRBV4-3 and J is TRBJ1-2, with D possibly being TRBD1 (5 bases). This CDR3 comprises 15 residues. The V gene lost 0 bases and the J gene lost 3 bases, with 11 bases spanning the gap. CDR1 LGHNA and CDR2 YSLEER come from the germline V gene. The CDR3: CASSQDSGSDYGYTF. Here the CDR3 DNA reads TGCGCCAGCAGCCAAGATTCAGGGTCGGACTATGGCTACACCTTC.

This clone has only a few counts. The chain carries TRBV5-1 and TRBJ2-7; possible D gene TRBD2, 7 bases. Deletions cut 4 bases from V and 2 bases from J, with 25 bases between. The CDR3 runs to 18 residues. CDR1 SGHRS and CDR2 YFSETQ come from the germline V gene. DNA for the CDR3: TGCGCCAGCAGCCGCTCACCGTCTGGGGGGGCTAAAACCTACGAGCAGTACTTC. Amino acids: CASSRSPSGGAKTYEQYF.

The CDR3, as DNA: TGTGCCAGCTCAGCCGCGAGGGTTTACGAGCAGTACTTC. This encodes CASSAARVYEQYF. The V call is TRBV18, the J call TRBJ2-7, with D perhaps matching TRBD2 (5 bases). Looked up from germline, CDR1 is KGHSH and CDR2 is LQKENI. Between the trimmed V and J ends, which lost 5 bases and 4 bases, there was a span of 12 bases. CDR3 length equals 13 residues.

The V and J genes are TRBV28 and TRBJ1-2; D might be TRBD1 (6 bases). Germline loops: CDR1 MDHEN, CDR2 SYDVKM. The ends were cut back, 5 bases at V and 10 bases at J, with 23 bases in the middle. CDR3 length: 15 residues. The CDR3 DNA follows: TGTGCCAGCAGTCCGAGCCAGGGGCGCTCGCGAGACTACACCTTC. Amino acid sequence: CASSPSQGRSRDYTF.

The CDR3 coding sequence is TGCGCCAGCAGCCAAGCAGGGACAACTAATGAAAAACTGTTTTTT. Its translation: CASSQAGTTNEKLFF. The rearrangement links TRBV4-1 to TRBJ1-4, with a tentative D call TRBD1 (5 bases). Between the trimmed V and J ends, which lost 1 base and 0 bases, there was a span of 6 bases. From germline, CDR1 is MGHRA and CDR2 YSYEKL. CDR3 length: 15 amino acids.

This clone was observed once. The chain is built from TRBV5-1 and TRBJ2-3; TRBD2 matches at 11 bases. The CDR3 is made up of 17 amino acids. Germline assignment: CDR1 SGHRS and CDR2 YFSETQ. The trim removed 4 bases at V and 6 bases at J, leaving 13 bases unmatched. CDR3 bases: TGCGCCAGCAGCGGTGGGGTAGCGGGGGGGCCATCCGATACGCAGTATTTT. Its translation: CASSGGVAGGPSDTQYF.

This clone was found once. V usage is TRBV27 and J usage is TRBJ1-2; D ambiguous. Trimming removed 5 bases from V and 5 bases from J, with 9 bases in between. CDR3 length equals 12 residues. Germline-derived CDR1 and CDR2 are MNHEY and SMNVEV (reference sequence). CDR3 coding DNA: TGTGCCAGCAGTCCACTAGGGTATGGCTACACCTTC. Translating it yields CASSPLGYGYTF.

This clone was detected ten times or more. Distinct nucleotide sequences in the sample also encode this CDR3. This chain links TRBV9 with TRBJ1-1; D remains ambiguous. Trimming cost V 2 bases and J 0 bases, with 5 bases left between them. Looked up from germline, CDR1 is SGDLS and CDR2 is YYNGEE. The CDR3 length is 13 residues. CDR3 residues: CASSVSLNTEAFF. The DNA for the CDR3 is TGTGCCAGCAGCGTGTCGTTGAACACTGAAGCTTTCTTT.

This rearrangement joins TRBV5-6 to TRBJ2-5, with D possibly TRBD1 on 6 matching bases. The V and J ends lost 3 bases and 2 bases respectively, with 11 bases between them. From germline, CDR1 is SGHDT and CDR2 YYEEEE. This CDR3 has 14 residues. CDR3 bases: TGTGCCAGCAGCTATGACAGGAATCAAGAGACCCAGTACTTC. It is translated as CASSYDRNQETQYF.

The chain combines TRBV7-9 with TRBJ2-1; 7 bases are a match to TRBD1. Germline CDR1 and CDR2: SEHNR and FQNEAQ (reference sequence). V lost 3 bases, J lost 2 bases, and 4 bases stayed unmatched. The CDR3 contains 15 residues. CDR3 bases: TGTGCCAGCAGCTTGAGGGACAGTCCCTACAATGAGCAGTTCTTC. Its protein is CASSLRDSPYNEQFF.

The gene calls are TRBV19 and TRBJ2-1, with TRBD2 identical over 10 bases. The CDR3 is made up of 18 amino acids. The ends lost 6 bases at V and 0 bases at J; junction bases unmatched: 11. CDR1 is LNHDA and CDR2 is SQIVND in the germline V gene (reference sequence). For the CDR3, the DNA is TGTGCCAGTAGCTATACTAGCGGGGAGGCTAGCTCCTACAATGAGCAGTTCTTC. Translation: CASSYTSGEASSYNEQFF.

This clone is a singleton in its sample. The V and J genes are TRBV6-1 and TRBJ1-2; D might be TRBD1 (5 bases). CDR3 length: 16 amino acids. Germline V lookup: CDR1 MNHNS, CDR2 SASEGT. Trimming cost V 2 bases and J 0 bases, with 13 bases left between them. The CDR3 nucleotides are TGTGCCAGCAGTGAATATGGACAAGGTCCTAACTATGGCTACACCTTC. Translating it yields CASSEYGQGPNYGYTF.

V and J are TRBV7-9 and TRBJ2-3; no clear D gene. The germline V gene has CDR1 SEHNR and CDR2 FQNEAQ (reference sequence). The CDR3 spans 14 residues. Trimming pared 5 bases from V and 1 base from J, leaving 10 bases between. DNA for the CDR3: TGTGCCAGCAGCGAATACCAGGGCACAGATACGCAGTATTTT. Its translation: CASSEYQGTDTQYF.